Below, one TCR beta chain is given with its context. Its antigen remains unidentified. Primers for the PCR totalled 60 Vbeta and 13 Jbeta. Method: immunoSEQ multiplex PCR; TCRdb's copy keeps in-frame clones and lacks some. This repertoire shows about 190,000 clones, 75% to 90% found once; its top ten account for 6.3%. This sample is drawn from a study of cytomegalovirus exposure and HLA in healthy donors. Study-level information: In an earlier analysis, 90 million to 120 million unique TCR beta sequences were found from 150 million to 200 million T cells.

Overall study results and limits: In a later analysis, productive TCRs from donors in an Asian-associated ancestry cluster reportedly carried fewer N-insertions than the cohort mean. A previous analysis found most TCR beta V segments productive roughly 87% or roughly 30% of the time. When analyzed later, a missense DCLRE1C variant was found to be linked to TCR beta V- and J-gene trimming.

The CDR3 totals 17 residues. The V segment lost 0 bases and the J segment 0 bases; nucleotides outside the gene matches: 4. Germline V gene lookup returns CDR1 SGHRS and CDR2 YFSETQ. The V call is TRBV5-1, the J call TRBJ2-2; 8 bases match TRBD2. The sequence came from a man aged 40-49 years in good health and CMV-seropositive. The sequencing sample was made of PBMCs. CDR3 region: CASSLGVAGTNTGELFF. The DNA of the CDR3 is TGCGCCAGCAGCTTGGGAGTAGCGGGGACGAACACCGGGGAGCTGTTTTTT.